This T cell receptor beta chain was captured by sequencing in a study of radiation and T cells in renal cell carcinoma. The table came from immunoSEQ multiplex PCR; TCRdb's copy has only in-frame clones and leaves some out. The sample has approximately 90,000 clones, about 85% seen once. Indicated time point: blood 4 weeks post-SBRT, at nephrectomy. Documented treatment: 15 Gy SBRT to primary tumor, nephrectomy 4 weeks later. Nephrectomy followed 15 Gy stereotactic body radiation by 4 weeks. Clear cell pathology was present in this patient's renal cell carcinoma. In regard to this clone: Its antigen is not known.

Study results and limitations: Top tumor clonotypes rose in blood 2 weeks post-radiation, then contracted.

The germline V and J ends were trimmed by 6 bases and 0 bases, with 12 bases remaining between them. Germline loops: CDR1 SNHLY, CDR2 FYNNEI. The CDR3 is 15 residues long. The material sequenced was blood, taken from a patient whose treatment included radiotherapy and nephrectomy. The receptor comes from a man in his forties or fifties with renal cell carcinoma. This chain joins TRBV2 and TRBJ1-5; weak D call: TRBD1 (6 bases). In DNA form, the CDR3 reads TGTGCCAGCAGGCGACAGGAGAGTAGCAATCAGCCCCAGCATTTT. Translating it yields CASRRQESSNQPQHF.